This entry lists 4 T cell receptor beta chains sequenced from one sample in a study of control samples from healthy donors and cancer patients. Sequencing was performed with immunoSEQ multiplex PCR; in TCRdb, only in-frame clones are kept and a portion is missing. Recorded for this sample: 150,000 to 200,000 clones. The sample comprised blood. All receptors derive from a woman between 25 and 40 years old in good health.

The V and J genes are TRBV28 and TRBJ1-6; a weak D match, TRBD1 (6 bases). This CDR3 is 14 amino acids long. The germline V gene encodes CDR1 MDHEN and CDR2 SYDVKM. V gave up 3 bases and J gave up 7 bases, with 10 bases separating them. Here the CDR3 reads CASSFGQTNSPLHF. The CDR3 DNA reads as TGTGCCAGCAGTTTCGGACAGACCAATTCACCCCTCCACTTT.

The CDR3 bases are TGTGCCAGTAGTATGAGAGATACGCAGTATTTT. Translation gives CASSMRDTQYF. J is TRBJ2-3 and V is TRBV19; D unresolved. V lost 3 bases to trimming and J lost 5 bases, with 3 bases between them. The germline V gene has CDR1 LNHDA and CDR2 SQIVND (reference sequence). This CDR3 is 11 amino acids long.

The CDR3 DNA follows: TGTGCCAGCAGTGATACCGGGGGGGCCTACGAGCAGTACTTC. It translates to CASSDTGGAYEQYF. The chain combines TRBV2 with TRBJ2-7; 8 positions agree with TRBD2. This CDR3 has 14 amino acids. Germline assignment: CDR1 SNHLY and CDR2 FYNNEI. The V and J ends lost 3 bases and 2 bases, in that order; junction bases with no gene match: 3. Looking up the rest from reference TRBV2 and TRBJ2-7 gives the full variable domain: EPEVTQTPSHQVTQMGQEVILRCVPISNHLYFYWYRQILGQKVEFLVSFYNNEISEKSEIFDDQFSVERPDGSNFTLKIRSTKLEDSAMYFCASSDTGGAYEQYFGPGTRLTVT.

A note on this clone: The same CDR3 arises from other DNA sequences in this sample as well. The chain links TRBV9 to TRBJ2-1; no clear D gene. Trimming took 3 bases from V and 4 from J, leaving 2 bases between them. This CDR3 region has 11 residues. Germline V CDR1 and CDR2: SGDLS, YYNGEE. Written as DNA, the CDR3 is TGTGCCAGCAGCGAATACAATGAGCAGTTCTTC. Its translation is CASSEYNEQFF.